A selection of T cell receptor beta chains follows, all from one sample in a study of cytomegalovirus exposure and HLA in healthy donors. Assay: immunoSEQ multiplex PCR; the TCRdb copy retains only in-frame clones and omits some. This sample carries around 63,000 clones, around 90% of them seen once, and the ten largest clones take over 1%. Sequenced sample: PBMCs. Receptors were obtained from a woman aged 18-29 years in good health and CMV-seronegative. Each CDR3 is given with its conserved first and last residue. Fields, in order: J gene, D gene, clone size, V gene, CDR3 protein, CDR3 DNA. D genes are given only for firm matches. Only part of the rows carry a size: once, few, many, or a class if the clone is expanded.

j_call: TRBJ2-7
d_call: NA
clone_size: NA
v_call: TRBV4-1
cdr3_aa: CASSSTGSSYEQYF
cdr3_nt: TGCGCCAGCAGCTCGACAGGAAGCTCCTACGAGCAGTACTTC

j_call: TRBJ1-3
d_call: NA
clone_size: NA
v_call: TRBV5-1
cdr3_aa: CASSLGAAAGNTIYF
cdr3_nt: TGCGCCAGCAGCTTGGGGGCAGCAGCTGGAAACACCATATATTTT

j_call: TRBJ2-2
d_call: NA
clone_size: once
v_call: TRBV2
cdr3_aa: CASSGRVYTGELFF
cdr3_nt: TGTGCCAGCAGTGGTCGAGTCTACACCGGGGAGCTGTTTTTT

j_call: TRBJ1-2
d_call: NA
clone_size: NA
v_call: TRBV15
cdr3_aa: CATSRVGPTPANYGYTF
cdr3_nt: TGTGCCACCAGCAGAGTGGGCCCCACTCCTGCTAACTATGGCTACACCTTC

j_call: TRBJ2-7
d_call: NA
clone_size: NA
v_call: TRBV10-3
cdr3_aa: CAISDRNRDHEQYF
cdr3_nt: TGTGCCATCAGTGACCGAAACAGGGACCACGAGCAGTACTTC

j_call: TRBJ1-1
d_call: TRBD1
clone_size: NA
v_call: TRBV6-5
cdr3_aa: CASRTSRQGNTEAFF
cdr3_nt: TGTGCCAGCAGGACGAGCCGACAGGGGAACACTGAAGCTTTCTTT

j_call: TRBJ1-3
d_call: NA
clone_size: NA
v_call: TRBV11-2
cdr3_aa: CASSQNSGPGNTIYF
cdr3_nt: TGTGCCAGCAGTCAAAACAGTGGGCCGGGAAACACCATATATTTT

j_call: TRBJ2-5
d_call: TRBD2
clone_size: NA
v_call: TRBV28
cdr3_aa: CASSLSGAETQYF
cdr3_nt: TGTGCCAGCAGTTTAAGCGGGGCTGAGACCCAGTACTTC

j_call: TRBJ2-2
d_call: TRBD1
clone_size: NA
v_call: TRBV6-1
cdr3_aa: CASTGTGYTGELFF
cdr3_nt: TGTGCCAGCACGGGGACAGGGTACACCGGGGAGCTGTTTTTT

j_call: TRBJ2-2
d_call: TRBD1
clone_size: NA
v_call: TRBV7-8
cdr3_aa: CASTPGQGYDRELFF
cdr3_nt: TGTGCCAGCACCCCGGGACAGGGGTATGATCGGGAGCTGTTTTTT

j_call: TRBJ2-2
d_call: NA
clone_size: once
v_call: TRBV10-3
cdr3_aa: CAISEPGTTNTGELFF
cdr3_nt: TGTGCCATCAGTGAGCCCGGGACAACGAACACCGGGGAGCTGTTTTTT

j_call: TRBJ2-3
d_call: TRBD2
clone_size: NA
v_call: TRBV6-5
cdr3_aa: CASSLGLAADTQYF
cdr3_nt: TGTGCCAGCAGCTTGGGACTAGCTGCAGATACGCAGTATTTT

j_call: TRBJ2-3
d_call: TRBD1
clone_size: NA
v_call: TRBV7-9
cdr3_aa: CASSLGRQGVGDTQYF
cdr3_nt: TGTGCCAGCAGCTTAGGGCGGCAGGGGGTGGGAGATACGCAGTATTTT

j_call: TRBJ2-7
d_call: TRBD2
clone_size: once
v_call: TRBV6-1
cdr3_aa: CASKQLAGVSYEQYF
cdr3_nt: TGTGCCAGCAAACAACTAGCGGGAGTATCCTACGAGCAGTACTTC

j_call: TRBJ1-2
d_call: NA
clone_size: NA
v_call: TRBV6-6
cdr3_aa: CASSRLGGGYTF
cdr3_nt: TGTGCCAGCAGTCGGCTAGGGGGAGGCTACACCTTC

j_call: TRBJ1-2
d_call: NA
clone_size: NA
v_call: TRBV28
cdr3_aa: CASSLEPSAYGYTF
cdr3_nt: TGTGCCAGCAGTTTAGAGCCCAGCGCCTATGGCTACACCTTC

j_call: TRBJ2-1
d_call: TRBD2
clone_size: NA
v_call: TRBV11-2
cdr3_aa: CASSPLGSGSPEQFF
cdr3_nt: TGTGCCAGCAGCCCCCTCGGGAGCGGGAGCCCTGAGCAGTTCTTC

j_call: TRBJ2-3
d_call: TRBD2
clone_size: NA
v_call: TRBV5-4
cdr3_aa: CASRGGTDTDTQYF
cdr3_nt: TGTGCCAGCAGGGGAGGGACGGACACAGATACGCAGTATTTT

j_call: TRBJ1-1
d_call: NA
clone_size: NA
v_call: TRBV6-5
cdr3_aa: CASSFTENTEAFF
cdr3_nt: TGTGCCAGCAGCTTCACAGAGAACACTGAAGCTTTCTTT

j_call: TRBJ2-2
d_call: TRBD1
clone_size: NA
v_call: TRBV5-1
cdr3_aa: CASSLTLDRGGELFF
cdr3_nt: TGCGCCAGCAGCTTGACTCTTGACAGGGGCGGGGAGCTGTTTTTT

j_call: TRBJ2-1
d_call: TRBD2
clone_size: NA
v_call: TRBV4-1
cdr3_aa: CASSQEGTSANEQFF
cdr3_nt: TGCGCCAGCAGCCAAGAAGGGACTAGCGCCAATGAGCAGTTCTTC

j_call: TRBJ1-2
d_call: TRBD1
clone_size: NA
v_call: TRBV9
cdr3_aa: CASSVGTGVGLGYGYTF
cdr3_nt: TGTGCCAGCAGCGTAGGGACAGGGGTCGGGCTAGGCTATGGCTACACCTTC

j_call: TRBJ1-2
d_call: TRBD1
clone_size: NA
v_call: TRBV7-2
cdr3_aa: CASSSADRGPGYTF
cdr3_nt: TGTGCCAGCAGCTCAGCAGACAGGGGGCCGGGCTACACCTTC

j_call: TRBJ2-7
d_call: NA
clone_size: NA
v_call: TRBV27
cdr3_aa: CASSLSGGGSYEQYF
cdr3_nt: TGTGCCAGCAGTTTATCGGGTGGAGGCTCCTACGAGCAGTACTTC

j_call: TRBJ2-5
d_call: NA
clone_size: NA
v_call: TRBV29-1
cdr3_aa: CSALDLETQYF
cdr3_nt: TGCAGCGCCCTTGACTTAGAGACCCAGTACTTC

j_call: TRBJ2-6
d_call: NA
clone_size: few
v_call: TRBV6-6
cdr3_aa: CASSYSSSGANVLTF
cdr3_nt: TGTGCCAGCAGTTACTCCAGCTCTGGGGCCAACGTCCTGACTTTC

j_call: TRBJ2-6
d_call: TRBD2
clone_size: few
v_call: TRBV19
cdr3_aa: CASSPAGGSGANVLTF
cdr3_nt: TGTGCCAGTAGCCCAGCGGGAGGTTCTGGGGCCAACGTCCTGACTTTC

j_call: TRBJ1-2
d_call: NA
clone_size: NA
v_call: TRBV19
cdr3_aa: CASSIGRGSGYTF
cdr3_nt: TGTGCCAGTAGTATTGGCAGGGGCTCTGGCTACACCTTC

j_call: TRBJ2-3
d_call: TRBD2
clone_size: NA
v_call: TRBV9
cdr3_aa: CASSATSGGDLWDTQYF
cdr3_nt: TGTGCCAGCAGCGCGACTAGCGGGGGGGATCTGTGGGATACGCAGTATTTT

j_call: TRBJ2-7
d_call: NA
clone_size: NA
v_call: TRBV5-1
cdr3_aa: CASSPGQLGFSYEQYF
cdr3_nt: TGCGCCAGCAGCCCCGGACAGCTAGGGTTTTCCTACGAGCAGTACTTC

j_call: TRBJ1-3
d_call: NA
clone_size: NA
v_call: TRBV9
cdr3_aa: CASSASLPNRRGNTIYF
cdr3_nt: TGTGCCAGCAGCGCCTCGTTACCCAACAGACGTGGAAACACCATATATTTT

j_call: TRBJ2-3
d_call: NA
clone_size: NA
v_call: TRBV4-1
cdr3_aa: CASRSPRNTQYF
cdr3_nt: TGCGCCAGCAGAAGCCCTCGCAATACGCAGTATTTT

j_call: TRBJ1-1
d_call: NA
clone_size: once
v_call: TRBV10-3
cdr3_aa: CAMGGEGNTEAFF
cdr3_nt: TGTGCCATGGGGGGGGAGGGGAACACTGAAGCTTTCTTT

j_call: TRBJ2-7
d_call: NA
clone_size: NA
v_call: TRBV28
cdr3_aa: CASSLLSYEQYF
cdr3_nt: TGTGCCAGCAGTCTGCTAAGCTACGAGCAGTACTTC

j_call: TRBJ1-5
d_call: NA
clone_size: NA
v_call: TRBV7-8
cdr3_aa: CASSPRGAGFQPQHF
cdr3_nt: TGTGCCAGCAGCCCACGGGGGGCGGGTTTTCAGCCCCAGCATTTT

j_call: TRBJ2-7
d_call: NA
clone_size: NA
v_call: TRBV27
cdr3_aa: CASSSGAYEQYF
cdr3_nt: TGTGCCAGCAGTTCAGGGGCGTACGAGCAGTACTTC

j_call: TRBJ2-5
d_call: TRBD1
clone_size: NA
v_call: TRBV30
cdr3_aa: CAWNRQGGSETQYF
cdr3_nt: TGTGCCTGGAACCGACAGGGCGGTTCCGAGACCCAGTACTTC

j_call: TRBJ2-3
d_call: NA
clone_size: once
v_call: TRBV7-2
cdr3_aa: CASSQGQGRRDTQYF
cdr3_nt: TGTGCCAGCAGCCAGGGCCAGGGGCGCAGGGATACGCAGTATTTT

j_call: TRBJ1-5
d_call: NA
clone_size: NA
v_call: TRBV6-5
cdr3_aa: CASRLYPLDNQPQHF
cdr3_nt: TGTGCCAGCAGGCTATATCCTCTAGACAATCAGCCCCAGCATTTT

j_call: TRBJ2-5
d_call: TRBD1
clone_size: few
v_call: TRBV5-1
cdr3_aa: CASSAGTGYQETQYF
cdr3_nt: TGCGCCAGCAGCGCCGGGACAGGGTACCAAGAGACCCAGTACTTC